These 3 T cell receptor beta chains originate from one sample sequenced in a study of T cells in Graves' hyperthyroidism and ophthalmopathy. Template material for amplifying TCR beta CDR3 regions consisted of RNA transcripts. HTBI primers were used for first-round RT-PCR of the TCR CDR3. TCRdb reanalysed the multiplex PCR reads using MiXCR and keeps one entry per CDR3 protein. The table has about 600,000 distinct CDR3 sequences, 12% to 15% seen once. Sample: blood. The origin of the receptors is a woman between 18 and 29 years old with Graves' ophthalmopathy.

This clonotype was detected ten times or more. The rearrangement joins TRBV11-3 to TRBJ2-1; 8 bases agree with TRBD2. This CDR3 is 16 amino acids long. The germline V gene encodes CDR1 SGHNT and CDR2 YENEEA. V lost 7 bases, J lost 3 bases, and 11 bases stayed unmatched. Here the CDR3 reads CASTTGGEVIYNEQFF. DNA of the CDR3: TGTGCCAGCACCACGGGGGGGGAGGTAATCTACAATGAGCAGTTCTTC.

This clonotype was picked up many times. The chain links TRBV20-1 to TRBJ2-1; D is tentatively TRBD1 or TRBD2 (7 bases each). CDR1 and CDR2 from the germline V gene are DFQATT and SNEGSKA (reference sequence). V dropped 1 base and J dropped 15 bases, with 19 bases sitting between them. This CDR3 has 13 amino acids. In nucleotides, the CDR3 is TGCAGTGCTAGAGGGGAGGGGGCCCCTATCCCGTTCTTC. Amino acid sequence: CSARGEGAPIPFF.

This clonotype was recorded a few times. The CDR3 region has the DNA TGCAGCGCCAACCGGGACAGGGAGTTCTTC. It codes for CSANRDREFF. The chain uses TRBV29-1 and TRBJ2-1; TRBD1 matches 9 bases. Germline CDR1 SQVTM, CDR2 ANQGSEA. J was trimmed by 14 bases and V by 7 bases; bases with no gene match: 6. The CDR3 has 10 amino acids.